This entry describes one TCR beta chain. What it binds is not known. The data belong to a study of OX40 agonist ivuxolimab in advanced cancers. Overall study context: While on treatment, patients had intravenous ivuxolimab at 0.01 to 10 mg/kg every 2 weeks. Participants, around 80% male, averaged about 59 years of age, ranging from about 23 to 79.

Study results and caveats: Among T cells, CD8+ cells averaged more expanded clones than CD4+ cells.

The CDR3 consists of 14 residues. Trimming at V came to 4 bases and at J to 3 bases, leaving 6 bases not matched to a gene. Looked up from germline, CDR1 is SNHLY and CDR2 is FYNNEI. This table comes from immunoSEQ multiplex PCR, and its TCRdb copy is limited to in-frame clones, with some not included. The sample has 50,000 to 70,000 clones, about 94% seen once. Sampling times: baseline, cycle 4 day 1, cycle 7 day 1. The sequence was collected from an adult with an advanced solid tumor such as melanoma, head and neck, liver or kidney cancer. This chain links TRBV2 with TRBJ2-7, with 7 bases that match TRBD1. The sample in question was CD4+ or CD8+ T cells sorted from blood, obtained in a trial of the OX40 agonist ivuxolimab. The CDR3 spells CASSVGQSRYEQYF. The CDR3 region has the DNA TGTGCCAGCAGTGTGGGACAGTCCCGCTACGAGCAGTACTTC. Variable domain in full (rest from reference TRBV2 and TRBJ2-7): EPEVTQTPSHQVTQMGQEVILRCVPISNHLYFYWYRQILGQKVEFLVSFYNNEISEKSEIFDDQFSVERPDGSNFTLKIRSTKLEDSAMYFCASSVGQSRYEQYFGPGTRLTVT.